This T cell receptor beta chain originates from a study of glioma-infiltrating T cells after dendritic cell vaccination (TCRdb year 2016). Study-level background: Of the 15 glioblastoma patients in the cohort, all drawn from Phase I and II dendritic cell vaccination trials, 9 were newly diagnosed and 6 had recurrent disease. Autologous tumor lysate-pulsed dendritic cell vaccination was administered to the patients between the early 2000s and the early 2010s. The vaccine was prepared from monocyte-derived dendritic cells that were cultured for roughly 7 days with IL-4 and GM-CSF and then pulsed overnight with autologous tumor lysate. Each patient was given three intradermal dendritic cell vaccine injections, spaced two weeks apart, in the arm below the axilla. Deep sequencing of TCR beta CDR3 regions was used to quantify tumor-infiltrating lymphocyte content and compare tumor and blood repertoires in dendritic cell-vaccinated glioblastoma patients. Survival after dendritic cell vaccination was correlated with TCR sequencing metrics, such as TIL content and the overlap between tumor and blood repertoires. The paper as a whole reports these results and caveats: The cohort was small and heterogeneous, and full blood and tumor sets were available for few patients, with initial-recurrent tumor pairs available for even fewer patients. TCR clonality showed no direct relationship with survival, which suggests that a diverse polyclonal response may be important. The response model built on TCR overlap across three groups was characterized as speculative, with prospective validation still needed. Higher estimated pretreatment TIL content predicted longer time to progression and overall survival after dendritic cell vaccination.

Inclusive of the bounding cysteine and phenylalanine, the CDR3 is 14 residues long. Solely the CDR3 DNA is kept, with 42 bases framed from the first base. The germline V gene provides CDR1 SGHRS and CDR2 YFSETQ. V loses 3 bases of germline sequence and J loses 1 base, and the interval between the two ends is 7 bases. Using the immunoSEQ assay, TCRB CDR3 regions were amplified from roughly 2.1 micrograms of genomic DNA, or from all available DNA when less than that was on hand. The multiplex PCR relied on 60 forward primers for TCR V beta segments and 13 reverse primers for J beta segments. To estimate the number of reads per starting template, synthetic control templates were added to each sample at limiting dilution. The Illumina HiSeq System generated sequencing reads of 87 bp. On the authors' methods: To remove PCR and sequencing errors, closely related sequences were merged with a nearest neighbor algorithm. TCR overlap was defined as the percentage of unique tumor TCR beta sequences that were also present in the same patient's peripheral blood. Imported from immuneACCESS, the table was reduced by TCRdb to in-frame sequences with V and J called. These copies leave out some clones; in studies compared against another copy, an unresolved V gene accounts for under half, and the cause of the remainder is not known. The D gene and trimming were derived from the DNA, and the V and J assignments and clone size from that table. Recorded for this sample are about 82,000 clones; roughly 89% of them occurred a single time. About 3% of the sample lies in the top ten.

Points on this clone: There is no known antigen for this receptor. Base qualities were left out, and no much larger clone turns up one base away.

To be selected, patients needed enough residual fresh-frozen tumor tissue and more than two years of available survival data. Molecular status otherwise varied across the glioblastoma patients, but none of them carried an isocitrate dehydrogenase mutation. PBMC were collected before vaccination, two weeks after the third vaccination, and at tumor progression if progression occurred. The Qiagen DNeasy Blood extraction Kit was used for extraction of genomic DNA. The sample was blood, taken before dendritic cell vaccination. This TCR was recovered from a human donor with glioblastoma. This sequence uses TRBV5-1 and TRBJ2-2, with the D gene call left open. In nucleotides, the sequence is TGCGCCAGCAGCTACGCGTGGAACACCGGGGAGCTGTTTTTT. The resulting protein is CASSYAWNTGELFF.